This T cell receptor (beta chain) was identified in a study of Graves' ophthalmopathy and Graves' hyperthyroidism. The sample holds one count of this clonotype. Germline-derived CDR1 and CDR2 are LNHDA and SQIVND (reference sequence). The V and J ends lost 4 bases and 0 bases respectively, with 14 bases between them. The CDR3 runs 16 residues. Researchers took RNA transcripts and amplified TCR beta CDR3 regions from them. The workflow started with a first-round RT-PCR run with HTBI primers and then moved on to a second-round multiplex PCR. MiXCR was run by TCRdb on the multiplex PCR reads, yielding one entry per CDR3 protein. The sample shows over a million distinct CDR3 sequences, roughly two fifths of them seen only once.

The chain links TRBV19 to TRBJ2-3; D perhaps matches TRBD1 (6 bases). Material: peripheral blood or thyroid tissue (not recorded which). This clonotype was obtained from an adult man with Graves' hyperthyroidism. The CDR3 sequence: CASSRGQPTSTDTQYF. CDR3 bases: TGTGCCAGTAGTAGAGGACAGCCAACTAGCACAGATACGCAGTATTTT.